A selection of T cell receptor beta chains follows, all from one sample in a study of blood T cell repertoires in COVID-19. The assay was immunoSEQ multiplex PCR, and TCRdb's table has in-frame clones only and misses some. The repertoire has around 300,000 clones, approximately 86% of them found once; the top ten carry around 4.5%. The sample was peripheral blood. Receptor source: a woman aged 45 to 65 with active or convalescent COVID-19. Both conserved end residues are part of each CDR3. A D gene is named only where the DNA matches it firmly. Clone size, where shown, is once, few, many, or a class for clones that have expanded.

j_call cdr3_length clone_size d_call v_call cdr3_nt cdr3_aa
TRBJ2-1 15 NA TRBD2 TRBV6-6 TGTGCCAGCAGTTACGGGCTAGCGGGCTACAATGAGCAGTTCTTC CASSYGLAGYNEQFF
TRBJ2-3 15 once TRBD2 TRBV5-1 TGCGCCAGCCGCCAGCCGACTAGCGGCACAGATACGCAGTATTTT CASRQPTSGTDTQYF
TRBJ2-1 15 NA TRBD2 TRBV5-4 TGTGCCAGCAGCTTGGGCACTAGCGGGAGCAATGAGCAGTTCTTC CASSLGTSGSNEQFF
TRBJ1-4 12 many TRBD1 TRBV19 TGTGCCAGTCGGGACAGGGGTGAAAAACTGTTTTTT CASRDRGEKLFF
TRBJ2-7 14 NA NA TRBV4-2 TGTGCCAGCAGCCTTGGGTCAGGGAAGTACGAGCAGTACTTC CASSLGSGKYEQYF
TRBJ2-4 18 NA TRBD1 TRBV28 TGTGCCAGCAGTTTAAGGGGACAGGGATCCTTAGCCAAAAACATTCAGTACTTC CASSLRGQGSLAKNIQYF
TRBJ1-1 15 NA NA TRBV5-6 TGTGCCAGCAGCTTGTTGTGGAGCGTTAACACTGAAGCTTTCTTT CASSLLWSVNTEAFF
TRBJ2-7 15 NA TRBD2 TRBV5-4 TGTGCCAGCAGCTCGTGGACTAGAGAGAGCTACGAGCAGTACTTC CASSSWTRESYEQYF
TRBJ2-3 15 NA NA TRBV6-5 TGTGCCAGCAGTTACGGAGGGTCCCTAACAGATACGCAGTATTTT CASSYGGSLTDTQYF
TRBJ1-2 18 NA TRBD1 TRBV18 TGTGCCAGCTCACCAGAGAAAAGAGGGGGCGCTCCTAACTATGGCTACACCTTC CASSPEKRGGAPNYGYTF
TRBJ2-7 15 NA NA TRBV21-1 TGTGCCAGCAGCAATCTCCAGGGTAGTAACTACGAGCAGTACTTC CASSNLQGSNYEQYF
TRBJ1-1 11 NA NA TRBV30 TGTGCCTGGAGTGTGGGACTGGAAGCTTTCTTT CAWSVGLEAFF
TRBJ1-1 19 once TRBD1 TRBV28 TGTGCCAGCAGCCCCCCAGGACAGGGTAGGTGGGTGGCGGACACTGAAGCTTTCTTT CASSPPGQGRWVADTEAFF
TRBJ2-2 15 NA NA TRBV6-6 TGTGCCAGCAAATTAGCGGCCCCGAACACCGGGGAGCTGTTTTTT CASKLAAPNTGELFF
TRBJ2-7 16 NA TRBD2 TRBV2 TGTGCCAGCATCGGACTAGCGGGGGTAAGCTCCTACGAGCAGTACTTC CASIGLAGVSSYEQYF
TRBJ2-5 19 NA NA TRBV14 TGTGCCAGCAGCCAAGCTCGACCCGGCGAGCGGACCTTGCAAGAGACCCAGTACTTC CASSQARPGERTLQETQYF
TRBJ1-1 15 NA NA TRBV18 TGTGCCAGCTCACCACCGAGGGTGGGGAACACTGAAGCTTTCTTT CASSPPRVGNTEAFF
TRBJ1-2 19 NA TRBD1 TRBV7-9 TGTGCCAGCAGCTTAGCCTTTCGGACAGGGGGCCTCCAGAACTATGGCTACACCTTC CASSLAFRTGGLQNYGYTF
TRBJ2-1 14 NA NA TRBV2 TGTGCCAGCAGTGCGCAAGTCGGCTACAATGAGCAGTTCTTC CASSAQVGYNEQFF
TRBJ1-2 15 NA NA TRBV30 TGTGCCTGGAGTCCACAGGGCCCAAAGAGGTATGGCTACACCTTC CAWSPQGPKRYGYTF
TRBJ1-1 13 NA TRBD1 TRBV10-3 TGTGCCATACGGCCGGGACAGAGGGCTGAAGCTTTCTTT CAIRPGQRAEAFF
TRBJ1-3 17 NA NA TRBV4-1 TGCGCCAGCAGCCAAGACCCCAGGGGCCACTCTGGAAACACCATATATTTT CASSQDPRGHSGNTIYF
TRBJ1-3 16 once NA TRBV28 TGTGCCAGCAGTTTATTCACGGGGTACTCTGGAAACACCATATATTTT CASSLFTGYSGNTIYF
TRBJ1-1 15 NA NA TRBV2 TGTGCCAGCAGTTTTCAGGGAGGAGGGAACACTGAAGCTTTCTTT CASSFQGGGNTEAFF
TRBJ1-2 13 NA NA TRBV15 TGTGCCACGAGGGACTCGGACTCTTTTGGCTACACCTTC CATRDSDSFGYTF